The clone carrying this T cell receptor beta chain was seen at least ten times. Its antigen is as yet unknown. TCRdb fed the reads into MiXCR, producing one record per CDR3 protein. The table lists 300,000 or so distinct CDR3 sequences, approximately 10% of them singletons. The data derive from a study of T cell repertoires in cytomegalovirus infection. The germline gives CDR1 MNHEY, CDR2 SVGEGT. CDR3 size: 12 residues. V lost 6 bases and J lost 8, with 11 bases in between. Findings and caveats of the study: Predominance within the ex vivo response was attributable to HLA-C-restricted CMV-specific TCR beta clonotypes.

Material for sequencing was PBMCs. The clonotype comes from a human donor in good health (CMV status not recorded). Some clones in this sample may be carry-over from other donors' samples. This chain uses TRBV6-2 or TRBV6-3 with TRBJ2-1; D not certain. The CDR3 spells CASSSPFHEQFF. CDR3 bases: TGTGCCAGCAGCTCTCCTTTTCATGAGCAGTTCTTC.